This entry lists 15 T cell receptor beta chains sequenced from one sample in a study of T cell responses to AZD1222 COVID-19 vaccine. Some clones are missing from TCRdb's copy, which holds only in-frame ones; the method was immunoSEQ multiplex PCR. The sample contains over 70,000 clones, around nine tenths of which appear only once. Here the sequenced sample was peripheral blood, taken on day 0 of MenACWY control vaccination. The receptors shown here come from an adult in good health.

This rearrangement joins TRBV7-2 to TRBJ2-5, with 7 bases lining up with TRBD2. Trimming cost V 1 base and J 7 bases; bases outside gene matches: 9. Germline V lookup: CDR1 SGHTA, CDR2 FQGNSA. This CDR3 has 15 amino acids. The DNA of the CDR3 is TGTGCCAGCAGCTTAGTAGGTGGAACTAGCGCGACCCAGTACTTC. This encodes CASSLVGGTSATQYF.

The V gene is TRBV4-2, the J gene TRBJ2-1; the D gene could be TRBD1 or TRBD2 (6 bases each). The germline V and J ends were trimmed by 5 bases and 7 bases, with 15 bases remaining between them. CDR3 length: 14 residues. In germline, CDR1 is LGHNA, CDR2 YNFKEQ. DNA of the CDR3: TGTGCCAGCAGCGAGGGGGGTCCGGGGAATGAGCAGTTCTTC. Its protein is CASSEGGPGNEQFF.

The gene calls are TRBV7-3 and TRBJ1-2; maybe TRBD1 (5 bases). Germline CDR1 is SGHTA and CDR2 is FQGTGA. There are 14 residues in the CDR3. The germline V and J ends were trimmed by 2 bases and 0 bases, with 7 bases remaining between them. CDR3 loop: CASSLGHSNYGYTF. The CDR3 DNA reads TGTGCCAGCAGCTTAGGACATTCTAACTATGGCTACACCTTC.

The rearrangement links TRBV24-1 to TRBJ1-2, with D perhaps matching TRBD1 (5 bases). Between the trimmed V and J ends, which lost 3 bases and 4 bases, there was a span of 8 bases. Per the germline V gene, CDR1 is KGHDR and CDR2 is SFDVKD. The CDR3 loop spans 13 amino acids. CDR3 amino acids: CATSDGAGYGYTF. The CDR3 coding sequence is TGTGCCACCAGTGATGGGGCAGGCTATGGCTACACCTTC.

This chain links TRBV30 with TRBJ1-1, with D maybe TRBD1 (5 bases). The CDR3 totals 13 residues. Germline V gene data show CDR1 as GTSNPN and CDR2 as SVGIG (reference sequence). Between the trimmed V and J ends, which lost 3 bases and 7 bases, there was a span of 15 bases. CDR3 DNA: TGTGCCTGGAGCGGCGGGCGGGGGTTTGAAGCTTTCTTT. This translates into CAWSGGRGFEAFF.

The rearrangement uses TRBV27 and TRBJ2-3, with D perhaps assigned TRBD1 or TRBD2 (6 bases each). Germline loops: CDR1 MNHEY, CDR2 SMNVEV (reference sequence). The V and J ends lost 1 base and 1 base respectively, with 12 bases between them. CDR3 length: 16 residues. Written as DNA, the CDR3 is TGTGCCAGCAGTTTATACGGGGGCGAGGGCACAGATACGCAGTATTTT. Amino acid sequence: CASSLYGGEGTDTQYF.

CDR3 bases: TGTGCCAGCAGCCTTGGATTGGGATCCCCCGGGGAGCTGTTTTTT. It specifies CASSLGLGSPGELFF. The J gene is TRBJ2-2, the V gene TRBV7-3; D call uncertain. Germline lookup yields CDR1 SGHTA and CDR2 FQGTGA. The V end lost 5 bases, the J end lost 6 bases, and 16 bases lay between the germline ends. The length of the CDR3 is 15 residues.

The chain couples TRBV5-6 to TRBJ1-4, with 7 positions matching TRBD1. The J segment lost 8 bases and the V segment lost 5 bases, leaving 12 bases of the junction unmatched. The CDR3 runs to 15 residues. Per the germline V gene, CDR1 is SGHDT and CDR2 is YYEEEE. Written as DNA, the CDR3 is TGTGCCAGCAGAGCCATAGGGGGCGAGGGCGAAAAACTGTTTTTT. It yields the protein CASRAIGGEGEKLFF.

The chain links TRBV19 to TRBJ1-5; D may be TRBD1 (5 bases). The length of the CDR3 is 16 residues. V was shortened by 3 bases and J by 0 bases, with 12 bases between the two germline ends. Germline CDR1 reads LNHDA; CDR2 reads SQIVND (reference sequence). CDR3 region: CASSMSQGVSNQPQHF. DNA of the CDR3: TGTGCCAGTAGTATGTCGCAGGGCGTTAGCAATCAGCCCCAGCATTTT. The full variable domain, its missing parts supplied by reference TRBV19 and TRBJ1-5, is DGGITQSPKYLFRKEGQNVTLSCEQNLNHDAMYWYRQDPGQGLRLIYYSQIVNDFQKGDIAEGYSVSREKKESFPLTVTSAQKNPTAFYLCASSMSQGVSNQPQHFGDGTRLSIL.

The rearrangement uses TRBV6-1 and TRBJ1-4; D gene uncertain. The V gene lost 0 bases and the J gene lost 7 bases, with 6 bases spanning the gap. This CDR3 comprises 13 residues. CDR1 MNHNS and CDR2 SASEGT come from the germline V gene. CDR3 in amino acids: CASSEALSEKLFF. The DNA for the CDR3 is TGTGCCAGCAGTGAAGCCCTTAGTGAAAAACTGTTTTTT.

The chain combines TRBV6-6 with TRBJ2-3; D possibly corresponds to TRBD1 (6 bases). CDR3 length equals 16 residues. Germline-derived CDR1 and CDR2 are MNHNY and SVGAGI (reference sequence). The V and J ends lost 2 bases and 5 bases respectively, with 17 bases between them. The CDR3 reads CASSYLTGIGEDTQYF. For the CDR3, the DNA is TGTGCCAGCAGTTACCTTACAGGGATAGGAGAAGATACGCAGTATTTT.

The CDR3 nucleotides read TGTGCCAGCAGCTTGACTACGGTGGGAATGAATCAGCCCCAGCATTTT. This codes for CASSLTTVGMNQPQHF. V gene TRBV5-6 combines with J gene TRBJ1-5; no definite D call. There are 16 residues in the CDR3. Per germline, CDR1 SGHDT and CDR2 YYEEEE. Trimming shortened V by 1 base and J by 4 bases, and 15 bases separated the two germline ends. The full variable domain, rest sourced from reference TRBV5-6 and TRBJ1-5, is DAGVTQSPTHLIKTRGQQVTLRCSPKSGHDTVSWYQQALGQGPQFIFQYYEEEERQRGNFPDRFSGHQFPNYSSELNVNALLLGDSALYLCASSLTTVGMNQPQHFGDGTRLSIL.

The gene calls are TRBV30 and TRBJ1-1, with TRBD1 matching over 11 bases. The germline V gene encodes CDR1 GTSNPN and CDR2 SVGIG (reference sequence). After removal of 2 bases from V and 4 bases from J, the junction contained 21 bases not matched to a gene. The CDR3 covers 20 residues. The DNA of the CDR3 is TGTGCCTGGAGTCCCCTCGGGACCCTCGGGCGCGGGACAGGGGGCACTGAAGCTTTCTTT. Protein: CAWSPLGTLGRGTGGTEAFF. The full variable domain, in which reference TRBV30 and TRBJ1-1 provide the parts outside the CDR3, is SQTIHQWPATLVQPVGSPLSLECTVEGTSNPNLYWYRQAAGRGLQLLFYSVGIGQISSEVPQNLSASRPQDRQFILSSKKLLLSDSGFYLCAWSPLGTLGRGTGGTEAFFGQGTRLTVV.

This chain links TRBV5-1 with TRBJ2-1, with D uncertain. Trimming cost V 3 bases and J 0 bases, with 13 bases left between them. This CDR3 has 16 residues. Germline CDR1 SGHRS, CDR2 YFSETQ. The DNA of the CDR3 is TGCGCCAGCAGCTCTGGCCGGACCCTCTCCTACAATGAGCAGTTCTTC. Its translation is CASSSGRTLSYNEQFF.

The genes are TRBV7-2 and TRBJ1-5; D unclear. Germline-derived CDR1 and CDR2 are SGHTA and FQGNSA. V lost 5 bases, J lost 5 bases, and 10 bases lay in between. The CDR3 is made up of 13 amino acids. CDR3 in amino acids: CASSPGVDQPQHF. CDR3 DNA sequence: TGTGCCAGCAGCCCAGGAGTAGATCAGCCCCAGCATTTT.